Detailed here is one TCR beta chain. Germline V CDR1 and CDR2: SNHLY, FYNNEI. The trim removed 6 bases at V and 4 bases at J, leaving 4 bases unmatched. This CDR3 has 14 amino acids. Sequencing was performed with immunoSEQ multiplex PCR; in TCRdb, only in-frame clones are kept and a portion is missing. The data show 64,000 or so clones, 92% seen once. The record originates from a study of control samples from healthy donors and cancer patients. The rearrangement uses TRBV2 and TRBJ1-4, with TRBD1 identical over 8 bases. Sequences were obtained from PBMCs. The clonotype comes from a man aged 35 to 55 with colorectal cancer. Written as DNA, the CDR3 is TGTGCCAGCAGCGAGACAGGGGTTAATGAAAAACTGTTTTTT. Amino acid sequence: CASSETGVNEKLFF.